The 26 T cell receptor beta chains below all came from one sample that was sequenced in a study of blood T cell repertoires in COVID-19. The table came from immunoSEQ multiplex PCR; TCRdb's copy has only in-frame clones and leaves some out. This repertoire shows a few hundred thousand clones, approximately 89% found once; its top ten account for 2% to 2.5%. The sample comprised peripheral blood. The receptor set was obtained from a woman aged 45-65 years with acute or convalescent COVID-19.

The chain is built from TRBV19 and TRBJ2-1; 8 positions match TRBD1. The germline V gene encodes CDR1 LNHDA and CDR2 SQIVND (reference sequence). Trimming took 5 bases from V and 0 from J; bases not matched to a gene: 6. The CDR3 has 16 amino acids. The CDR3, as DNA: TGTGCCAGTAGTCGTCGGACAGGGAACTCCTACAATGAGCAGTTCTTC. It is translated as CASSRRTGNSYNEQFF.

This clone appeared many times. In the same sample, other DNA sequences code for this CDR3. The CDR3 here is CASSYRGGNEQFF. DNA for the CDR3: TGTGCCAGTAGTTACAGGGGCGGGAATGAGCAGTTCTTC. The V call is TRBV19, the J call TRBJ2-1; 7 nucleotides agree with TRBD1. The V gene's germline CDR1 is LNHDA and CDR2 SQIVND (reference sequence). The trim removed 5 bases at V and 7 bases at J, leaving 5 bases unmatched. The length of the CDR3 is 13 residues.

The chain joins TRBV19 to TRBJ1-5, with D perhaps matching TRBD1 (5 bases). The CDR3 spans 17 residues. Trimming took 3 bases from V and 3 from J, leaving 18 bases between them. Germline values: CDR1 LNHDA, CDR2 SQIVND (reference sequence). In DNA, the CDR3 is TGTGCCAGTAGTATGCCCATCTCCCAGGGCTACAATCAGCCCCAGCATTTT. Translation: CASSMPISQGYNQPQHF.

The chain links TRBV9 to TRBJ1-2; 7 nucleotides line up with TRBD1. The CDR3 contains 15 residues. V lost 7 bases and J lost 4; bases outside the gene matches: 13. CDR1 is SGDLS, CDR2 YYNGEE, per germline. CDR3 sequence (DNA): TGTGCCAGCTCCGAATGGACAGGAGAAGTCTATGGCTACACCTTC. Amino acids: CASSEWTGEVYGYTF.

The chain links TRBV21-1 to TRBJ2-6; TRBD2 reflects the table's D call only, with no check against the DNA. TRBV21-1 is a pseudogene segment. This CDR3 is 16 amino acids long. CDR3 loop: CASSKSGGTGANVLTF. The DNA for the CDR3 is TGTGCCAGCAGCAAATCGGGAGGGACTGGGGCCAACGTCCTGACTTTC.

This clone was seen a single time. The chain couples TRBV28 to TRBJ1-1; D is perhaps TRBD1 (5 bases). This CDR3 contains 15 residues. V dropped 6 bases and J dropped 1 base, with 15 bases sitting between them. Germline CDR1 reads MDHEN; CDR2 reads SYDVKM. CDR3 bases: TGTGCCAGCAGCCCGGGGGGGGACCCGAACACTGAAGCTTTCTTT. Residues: CASSPGGDPNTEAFF. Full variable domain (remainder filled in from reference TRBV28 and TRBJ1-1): DVKVTQSSRYLVKRTGEKVFLECVQDMDHENMFWYRQDPGLGLRLIYFSYDVKMKEKGDIPEGYSVSREKKERFSLILESASTNQTSMYLCASSPGGDPNTEAFFGQGTRLTVV.

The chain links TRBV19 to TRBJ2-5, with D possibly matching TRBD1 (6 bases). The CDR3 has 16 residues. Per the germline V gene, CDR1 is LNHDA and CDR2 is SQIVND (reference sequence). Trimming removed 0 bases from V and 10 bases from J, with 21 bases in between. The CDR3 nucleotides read TGTGCCAGTAGTATAGATGGAGTGGCCAGGGGAGAGGTCCAGTACTTC. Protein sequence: CASSIDGVARGEVQYF.

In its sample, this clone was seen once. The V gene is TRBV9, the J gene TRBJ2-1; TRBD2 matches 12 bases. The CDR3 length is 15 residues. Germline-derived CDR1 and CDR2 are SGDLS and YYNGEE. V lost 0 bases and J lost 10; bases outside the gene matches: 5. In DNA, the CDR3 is TGTGCCAGCAGCGTAGCTAGCGGGAGGGCCGGGGAGCAGTTCTTC. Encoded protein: CASSVASGRAGEQFF. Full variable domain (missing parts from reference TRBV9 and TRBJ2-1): DSGVTQTPKHLITATGQRVTLRCSPRSGDLSVYWYQQSLDQGLQFLIQYYNGEERAKGNILERFSAQQFPDLHSELNLSSLELGDSALYFCASSVASGRAGEQFFGPGTRLTVL.

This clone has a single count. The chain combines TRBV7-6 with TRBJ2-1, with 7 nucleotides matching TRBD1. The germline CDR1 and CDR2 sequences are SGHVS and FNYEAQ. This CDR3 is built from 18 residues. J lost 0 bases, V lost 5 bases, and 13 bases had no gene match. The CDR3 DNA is TGTGCCAGCAGCGGGGGACAGACCTTTCTTTACTCCTACAATGAGCAGTTCTTC. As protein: CASSGGQTFLYSYNEQFF.

The CDR3 nucleotides read TGTGCCAGCAGCCAATTTTATAATGAAAAACTGTTTTTT. Translated, it gives CASSQFYNEKLFF. This chain joins TRBV3-1 (or the pseudogene TRBV3-2) and TRBJ1-4; no clear D. Germline assignment: CDR1 LGHDT and CDR2 YNNKEL (reference sequence). V was pared by 2 bases and J by 4 bases, with 5 bases between. The CDR3 has 13 residues.

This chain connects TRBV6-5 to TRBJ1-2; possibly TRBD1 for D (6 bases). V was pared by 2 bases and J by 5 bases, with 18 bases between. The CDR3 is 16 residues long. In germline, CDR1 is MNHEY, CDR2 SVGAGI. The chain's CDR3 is CASSYALTGPYYGYTF. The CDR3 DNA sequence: TGTGCCAGCAGTTACGCCCTGACAGGACCCTATTATGGCTACACCTTC.

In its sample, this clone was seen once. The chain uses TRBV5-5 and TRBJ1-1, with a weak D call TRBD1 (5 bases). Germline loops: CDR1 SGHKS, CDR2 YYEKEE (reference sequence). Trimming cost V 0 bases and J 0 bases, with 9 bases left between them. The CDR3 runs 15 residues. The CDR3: CASSLEEGMNTEAFF. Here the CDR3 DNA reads TGTGCCAGCAGCTTGGAGGAGGGGATGAACACTGAAGCTTTCTTT.

In DNA, the CDR3 is TGTGCCAGCGGCAAAACAGGGGGGAATGGCTACACCTTC. This translates into CASGKTGGNGYTF. The V and J genes are TRBV6-5 and TRBJ1-2; 8 nucleotides agree with TRBD1. J lost 6 bases, V lost 8 bases, and 8 bases had no gene match. From germline, CDR1 is MNHEY and CDR2 SVGAGI. The CDR3 is 13 amino acids.

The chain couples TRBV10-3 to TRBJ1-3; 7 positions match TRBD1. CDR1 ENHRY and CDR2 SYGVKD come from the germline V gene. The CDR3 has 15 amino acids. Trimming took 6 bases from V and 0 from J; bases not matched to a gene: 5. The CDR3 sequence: CAIRGTAISGNTIYF. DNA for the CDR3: TGTGCCATCAGAGGGACAGCGATCTCTGGAAACACCATATATTTT.

Here the CDR3 reads CASSSTGASEKLFF. CDR3 sequence (DNA): TGTGCCAGCAGTTCCACAGGGGCTTCTGAAAAACTGTTTTTT. This rearrangement joins TRBV6-6 to TRBJ1-4, with 7 bases identical to TRBD1. The CDR3 totals 14 residues. V was pared by 4 bases and J by 7 bases, with 6 bases of the junction left unmatched. Germline V lookup: CDR1 MNHNY, CDR2 SVGAGI (reference sequence).

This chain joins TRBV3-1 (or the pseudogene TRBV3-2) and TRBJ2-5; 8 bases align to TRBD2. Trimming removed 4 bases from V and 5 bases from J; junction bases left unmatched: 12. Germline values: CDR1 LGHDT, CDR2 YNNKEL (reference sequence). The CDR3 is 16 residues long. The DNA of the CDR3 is TGTGCCAGCAGCCCCTCCGGGAGCGGGAGCCGCGAGACCCAGTACTTC. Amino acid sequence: CASSPSGSGSRETQYF.

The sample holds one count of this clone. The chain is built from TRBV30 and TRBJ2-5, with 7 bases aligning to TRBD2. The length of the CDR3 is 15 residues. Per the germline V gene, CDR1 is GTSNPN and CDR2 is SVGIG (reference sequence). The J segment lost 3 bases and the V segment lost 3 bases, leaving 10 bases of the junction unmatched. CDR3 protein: CAWSAYGSGKETQYF. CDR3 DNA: TGTGCCTGGAGCGCTTACGGGAGCGGGAAAGAGACCCAGTACTTC.

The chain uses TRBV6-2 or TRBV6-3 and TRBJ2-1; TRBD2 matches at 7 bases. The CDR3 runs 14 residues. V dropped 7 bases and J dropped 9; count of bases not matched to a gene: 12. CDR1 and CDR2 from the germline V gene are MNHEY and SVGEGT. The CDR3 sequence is CASTNSYSGGEQFF. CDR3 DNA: TGTGCCAGCACTAACTCATACTCGGGGGGTGAGCAGTTCTTC.

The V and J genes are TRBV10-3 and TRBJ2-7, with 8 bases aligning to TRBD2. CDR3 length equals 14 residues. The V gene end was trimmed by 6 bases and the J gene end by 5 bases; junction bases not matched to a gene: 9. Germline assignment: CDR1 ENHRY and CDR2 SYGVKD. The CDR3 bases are TGTGCCATCAGGGGGAGCGGGGGAGGTAACGAGCAGTACTTC. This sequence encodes CAIRGSGGGNEQYF.

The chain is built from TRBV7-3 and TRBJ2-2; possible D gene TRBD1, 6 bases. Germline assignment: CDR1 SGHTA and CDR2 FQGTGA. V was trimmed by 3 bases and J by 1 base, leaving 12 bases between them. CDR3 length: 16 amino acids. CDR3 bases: TGTGCCAGCAGCTTGGCAGGGGCGGAGAACACCGGGGAGCTGTTTTTT. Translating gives CASSLAGAENTGELFF.

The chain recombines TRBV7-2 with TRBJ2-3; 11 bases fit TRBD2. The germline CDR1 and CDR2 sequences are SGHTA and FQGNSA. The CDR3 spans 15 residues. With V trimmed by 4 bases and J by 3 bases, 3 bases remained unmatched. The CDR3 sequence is CASSSRLAGTDTQYF. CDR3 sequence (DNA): TGTGCCAGCAGCTCTCGACTAGCGGGAACAGATACGCAGTATTTT.

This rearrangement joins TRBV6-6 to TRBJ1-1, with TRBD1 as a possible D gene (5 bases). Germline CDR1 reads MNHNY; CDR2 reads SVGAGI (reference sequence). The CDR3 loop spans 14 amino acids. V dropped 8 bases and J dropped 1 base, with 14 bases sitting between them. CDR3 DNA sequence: TGTGCCAGCGGACGGACAACAGAGAACACTGAAGCTTTCTTT. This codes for CASGRTTENTEAFF.

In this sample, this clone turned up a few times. The CDR3 protein is CASSSTDEKLFF. The CDR3 DNA reads TGTGCCAGCAGTTCTACAGATGAAAAACTGTTTTTT. V usage is TRBV28 and J usage is TRBJ1-4; D gene uncertain. Trimming shortened V by 4 bases and J by 6 bases, and 6 bases separated the two germline ends. The CDR3 is 12 residues long. Germline CDR1 and CDR2: MDHEN and SYDVKM.

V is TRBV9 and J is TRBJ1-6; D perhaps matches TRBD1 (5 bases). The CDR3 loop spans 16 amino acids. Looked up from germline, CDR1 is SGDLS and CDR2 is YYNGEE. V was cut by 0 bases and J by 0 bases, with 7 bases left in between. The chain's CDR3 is CASSVGRDSYNSPLHF. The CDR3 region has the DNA TGTGCCAGCAGCGTAGGCAGGGACTCCTATAATTCACCCCTCCACTTT.

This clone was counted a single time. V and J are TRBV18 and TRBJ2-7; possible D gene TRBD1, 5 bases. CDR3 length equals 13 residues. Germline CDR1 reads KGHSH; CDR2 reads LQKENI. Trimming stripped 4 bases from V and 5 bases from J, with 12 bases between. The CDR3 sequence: CASSLGPFDEQYF. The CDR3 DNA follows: TGTGCCAGCTCACTGGGGCCTTTTGACGAGCAGTACTTC.

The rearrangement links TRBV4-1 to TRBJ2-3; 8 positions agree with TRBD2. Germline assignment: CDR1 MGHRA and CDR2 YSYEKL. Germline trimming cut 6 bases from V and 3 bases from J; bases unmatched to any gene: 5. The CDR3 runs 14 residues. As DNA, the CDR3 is TGCGCCAGCAGAGCGGGAGAGTGGACAGATACGCAGTATTTT. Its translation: CASRAGEWTDTQYF.